The 23 T cell receptor beta chains below were found in one sample sequenced in a study of blood T cell repertoires in COVID-19. TCRdb's table, derived via immunoSEQ multiplex PCR, lists solely in-frame clones and lacks some. The data show about 100,000 clones, roughly nine tenths seen once. Sequencing used peripheral blood. These receptors were collected from a man aged 45-65 years with active COVID-19.

The genes are TRBV5-1 and TRBJ2-1, with a possible D match to TRBD2 (5 bases). With 0 bases removed from V and 3 bases from J, the gap between germline ends came to 13 bases. The germline gives CDR1 SGHRS, CDR2 YFSETQ. The CDR3 spans 16 residues. CDR3 sequence (DNA): TGCGCCAGCAGCTTGGACGGGGAGCCCCTCTACAATGAGCAGTTCTTC. This codes for CASSLDGEPLYNEQFF. The full variable domain, with the rest looked up from reference TRBV5-1 and TRBJ2-1, is KAGVTQTPRYLIKTRGQQVTLSCSPISGHRSVSWYQQTPGQGLQFLFEYFSETQRNKGNFPGRFSGRQFSNSRSEMNVSTLELGDSALYLCASSLDGEPLYNEQFFGPGTRLTVL.

This chain connects TRBV6-5 to TRBJ2-7; D gene unclear. Germline V gene sequence: CDR1 MNHEY, CDR2 SVGAGI. This CDR3 comprises 14 residues. Trimming took off 6 bases at V and 0 bases at J, with 12 bases between the two ends. CDR3 sequence (DNA): TGTGCCAGCAGACCCCGAGGCGGCTCCTACGAGCAGTACTTC. It yields the protein CASRPRGGSYEQYF.

V usage is TRBV3-1 (or the pseudogene TRBV3-2) and J usage is TRBJ2-7; 9 bases map to TRBD1. V trimming: 3 bases; J trimming: 4 bases; junction bases outside the gene matches: 4. CDR1 is LGHDT, CDR2 YNNKEL, per germline (reference sequence). The CDR3 runs to 14 residues. This CDR3 reads CASSQNRGPYEQYF. CDR3 DNA: TGTGCCAGCAGCCAGAACAGGGGGCCGTACGAGCAGTACTTC.

This chain's CDR3 is CASSPWGGAKNIQYF. For the CDR3, the DNA is TGTGCCAGCAGTCCCTGGGGGGGGGCCAAAAACATTCAGTACTTC. The chain uses TRBV27 and TRBJ2-4, with TRBD2 identical over 7 bases. Germline V gene sequence: CDR1 MNHEY, CDR2 SMNVEV (reference sequence). The CDR3 extends over 15 amino acids. Trimming took 5 bases from V and 1 from J; bases not matched to a gene: 5.

The chain couples TRBV6-2 or TRBV6-3 to TRBJ1-1; 7 bases map to TRBD1. The CDR3 covers 16 residues. CDR1 and CDR2 (germline): MNHEY, SVGEGT. The trim removed 2 bases at V and 1 base at J, leaving 7 bases unmatched. CDR3 bases: TGTGCCAGCAGTTACGCAACCGGGACAGAGAACACTGAAGCTTTCTTT. Amino acids: CASSYATGTENTEAFF.

The V call is TRBV4-1, the J call TRBJ2-3; TRBD1 might be the D (5 bases). The length of the CDR3 is 13 residues. Trimming pared 8 bases from V and 4 bases from J, leaving 13 bases between. Germline CDR1 and CDR2: MGHRA and YSYEKL. CDR3 in amino acids: CASRRTISDTQYF. CDR3 sequence (DNA): TGCGCCAGCCGACGGACAATCTCAGATACGCAGTATTTT.

The V call is TRBV19, the J call TRBJ2-3; no clear D. The CDR3 has 13 residues. V gave up 1 base and J gave up 4 bases, with 6 bases separating them. In germline, CDR1 is LNHDA, CDR2 SQIVND (reference sequence). The CDR3 region has the DNA TGTGCCAGTAGTATAGGAGTCTCAGATACGCAGTATTTT. Its translation is CASSIGVSDTQYF. The whole variable domain, remainder taken from reference TRBV19 and TRBJ2-3, is DGGITQSPKYLFRKEGQNVTLSCEQNLNHDAMYWYRQDPGQGLRLIYYSQIVNDFQKGDIAEGYSVSREKKESFPLTVTSAQKNPTAFYLCASSIGVSDTQYFGPGTRLTVL.

Only a few counts were recorded for this clone. CDR3 in amino acids: CASSRSTLSPLTGELFF. The CDR3 nucleotides are TGCGCCAGCAGCCGATCAACGCTTTCCCCACTTACCGGGGAGCTGTTTTTT. The chain employs TRBV4-1 and TRBJ2-2; D ambiguous. Trimming took 4 bases from V and 5 from J, leaving 20 bases between them. Per germline, CDR1 MGHRA and CDR2 YSYEKL. The CDR3 totals 17 residues.

The chain uses TRBV2 and TRBJ2-5, with 8 bases identical to TRBD1. The V gene's germline CDR1 is SNHLY and CDR2 FYNNEI. The CDR3 sequence is 15 residues long. V was pared by 4 bases and J by 4 bases, with 8 bases of the junction left unmatched. The CDR3 reads CASSAMGQARETQYF. CDR3 bases: TGTGCCAGCAGTGCTATGGGACAGGCCCGAGAGACCCAGTACTTC.

The chain links TRBV24-1 to TRBJ2-1, with 10 bases aligning to TRBD1. The V gene's germline CDR1 is KGHDR and CDR2 SFDVKD. V gave up 5 bases and J gave up 7 bases; unmatched junction bases: 10. This CDR3 region has 16 residues. The CDR3 nucleotides are TGTGCCACCAGTGGGGGTCCGGGACAGGGGTCGAATGAGCAGTTCTTC. It translates to CATSGGPGQGSNEQFF.

The J gene is TRBJ2-2, the V gene TRBV13, with a tentative D call TRBD2 (5 bases). The CDR3 length is 13 residues. CDR1 and CDR2 from the germline V gene are PRHDT and FYEKMQ (reference sequence). V dropped 3 bases and J dropped 5 bases, with 7 bases sitting between them. CDR3 sequence reads: CASSFWRTGELFF. In nucleotides, the CDR3 is TGTGCCAGCAGCTTTTGGAGGACCGGGGAGCTGTTTTTT.

This clone was recorded only once. This chain connects TRBV9 to TRBJ1-2; D is ambiguous. The CDR3 sequence is 15 residues long. V lost 3 bases to trimming and J lost 0 bases, with 12 bases between them. CDR1 SGDLS and CDR2 YYNGEE come from the germline V gene. The CDR3 loop reads CASSGRHPANYGYTF. For the CDR3, the DNA is TGTGCCAGCAGCGGAAGACATCCAGCTAACTATGGCTACACCTTC.

The rearrangement joins TRBV20-1 to TRBJ2-5; D call uncertain. V shed 3 bases and J shed 4 bases, with 6 bases lying between them. This CDR3 is built from 11 residues. Germline V lookup: CDR1 DFQATT, CDR2 SNEGSKA (reference sequence). Here the CDR3 reads CSASFRETQYF. DNA for the CDR3: TGCAGTGCTAGTTTTCGAGAGACCCAGTACTTC.

The rearrangement links TRBV12-3 or TRBV12-4 to TRBJ1-4, with D possibly being TRBD1 (5 bases). The CDR3 has 12 residues. V lost 3 bases, J lost 15 bases, and 14 bases lay in between. The CDR3 loop reads CASSLGGAAVFF. The CDR3 DNA follows: TGTGCCAGCAGTTTGGGAGGGGCCGCGGTGTTTTTT.

This clone was seen a single time. The gene calls are TRBV5-1 and TRBJ2-1; 7 positions match TRBD1. The V and J ends lost 1 base and 9 bases, in that order; junction bases with no gene match: 7. The germline V gene encodes CDR1 SGHRS and CDR2 YFSETQ. The CDR3 runs 14 residues. DNA for the CDR3: TGCGCCAGCAGCTTGATGCAACAGGGGCCTGAGCAGTTCTTC. Translating gives CASSLMQQGPEQFF.

This rearrangement joins TRBV19 to TRBJ1-2; D gene uncertain. With 3 bases removed from V and 0 bases from J, the gap between germline ends came to 14 bases. Germline V gives CDR1 LNHDA, CDR2 SQIVND (reference sequence). The CDR3 length is 16 residues. CDR3 bases: TGTGCCAGTAGTATCAGGCGGGCGGATTCTAACTATGGCTACACCTTC. Residues: CASSIRRADSNYGYTF. Variable domain in full (rest from reference TRBV19 and TRBJ1-2): DGGITQSPKYLFRKEGQNVTLSCEQNLNHDAMYWYRQDPGQGLRLIYYSQIVNDFQKGDIAEGYSVSREKKESFPLTVTSAQKNPTAFYLCASSIRRADSNYGYTFGSGTRLTVV.

This CDR3 is CASSFRGGGVQPQHF. The CDR3, as DNA: TGTGCCAGTAGTTTCCGGGGGGGTGGGGTTCAGCCCCAGCATTTT. The rearrangement uses TRBV19 and TRBJ1-5; possibly TRBD1 for D (5 bases). V was pared by 5 bases and J by 6 bases, with 17 bases between. This CDR3 has 15 amino acids. Germline V gives CDR1 LNHDA, CDR2 SQIVND (reference sequence).

This chain joins TRBV13 and TRBJ2-1; 7 bases line up with TRBD2. CDR1 is PRHDT, CDR2 FYEKMQ, per germline (reference sequence). This CDR3 spans 16 amino acids. Losses at the gene ends were 7 bases for V and 7 bases for J; bases not matched to a gene: 16. CDR3 region: CASKWSVGRPGNEQFF. In nucleotides, the CDR3 is TGTGCCAGCAAGTGGTCCGTCGGGAGGCCGGGGAATGAGCAGTTCTTC.

The chain recombines TRBV5-1 with TRBJ2-2, with 8 positions matching TRBD1. CDR1 is SGHRS, CDR2 YFSETQ, per germline. The length of the CDR3 is 16 residues. Losses at the gene ends were 3 bases for V and 5 bases for J; bases not matched to a gene: 9. CDR3 sequence reads: CASSSTGDGRTGELFF. The CDR3 nucleotides read TGCGCCAGCAGCTCGACAGGGGACGGTCGGACCGGGGAGCTGTTTTTT. The full variable domain, rest sourced from reference TRBV5-1 and TRBJ2-2, is KAGVTQTPRYLIKTRGQQVTLSCSPISGHRSVSWYQQTPGQGLQFLFEYFSETQRNKGNFPGRFSGRQFSNSRSEMNVSTLELGDSALYLCASSSTGDGRTGELFFGEGSRLTVL.

V usage is TRBV25-1 and J usage is TRBJ2-3; D possibly corresponds to TRBD2 (5 bases). Germline V gene data show CDR1 as MGHDK and CDR2 as SYGVNS. This CDR3 has 17 residues. V was pared by 3 bases and J by 7 bases, with 23 bases between. The CDR3 nucleotides are TGTGCCAGCAGTGATCTCCTTGGGGAGCCAGTCGGAAATACGCAGTATTTT. This translates into CASSDLLGEPVGNTQYF.

The V call is TRBV15, the J call TRBJ1-2; D unclear. Per germline, CDR1 LNHNV and CDR2 YYDKDF (reference sequence). The CDR3 totals 14 residues. V was shortened by 1 base and J by 2 bases, with 8 bases between the two germline ends. CDR3 bases: TGTGCCACCAGCAGAGGTCCGGGGAACTATGGCTACACCTTC. Amino acid sequence: CATSRGPGNYGYTF.

The chain has TRBV6-1 and TRBJ1-5; weak D call: TRBD1 (5 bases). The CDR3 runs to 16 residues. Trimming cost V 2 bases and J 0 bases, with 11 bases left between them. Germline V gives CDR1 MNHNS, CDR2 SASEGT. As DNA, the CDR3 is TGTGCCAGCAGTGAAAGGGGAATTCATAGCAATCAGCCCCAGCATTTT. Translation gives CASSERGIHSNQPQHF.

The chain employs TRBV3-1 (or the pseudogene TRBV3-2) and TRBJ2-3; 7 bases align to TRBD1. There are 14 residues in the CDR3. Germline assignment: CDR1 LGHDT and CDR2 YNNKEL (reference sequence). With V trimmed by 2 bases and J by 4 bases, 3 bases remained unmatched. The CDR3 DNA is TGTGCCAGCAGCCAACAGACAGGGTCAGATACGCAGTATTTT. It encodes CASSQQTGSDTQYF.